The clone carrying this TCR beta chain occurred a few times. A single record per CDR3 protein comes from TCRdb applying MiXCR to the reads. Found here are some 100,000 distinct CDR3 sequences, about 28% of them singletons; the top ten hold roughly 2.4%. This sample was included in a study of type 1 regulatory T cells. The germline CDR1 and CDR2 sequences are DFQATT and SNEGSKA (reference sequence). Unmatched junction bases numbered 12, after V lost 6 bases and J lost 3 bases. This CDR3 has 16 amino acids. The specimen was CD4+ T cells, either the whole sample or a sorted fraction (not recorded which). The sequence was obtained from a human donor in good health. The chain is built from TRBV20-1 and TRBJ2-1; 9 nucleotides align to TRBD2. CDR3: CSAGMGASGIYNEQFF. In DNA form, the CDR3 reads TGCAGTGCCGGCATGGGGGCTAGCGGGATCTACAATGAGCAGTTCTTC.